This T cell receptor beta chain was found in a study of blood T cell repertoires in COVID-19. Study at large: Nucleic acid was either cDNA or gDNA, and it came from T cells, B-cell-depleted T cells, or PBMCs.

Per the original data handling: Amplification with reference gene primers provided the estimates of nucleated cell counts. The method was immunoSEQ multiplex PCR; TCRdb's version includes in-frame clones alone and lacks a portion of them. D and trimming come from the DNA, and the V and J calls and clone size come from that table. This sample has around 170,000 clones, with 86% found just once. Germline V gene lookup returns CDR1 MDHEN and CDR2 SYDVKM. Germline trimming cut 6 bases from V and 6 bases from J; bases unmatched to any gene: 10. This CDR3 is 15 amino acids long. The origin of this receptor is a woman in her twenties or thirties with active or convalescent COVID-19. The specimen sequenced was peripheral blood. This rearrangement joins TRBV28 to TRBJ1-1, with TRBD1 matching 10 bases. The CDR3 sequence is CASSPLGTGVPEAFF. CDR3 nucleotide sequence: TGTGCCAGCAGCCCTCTTGGGACAGGGGTTCCTGAAGCTTTCTTT.